Given below is one TCR beta chain in context. Antigen unknown. The sample comes from a study of T cell responses to AZD1222 COVID-19 vaccine. Study in general: Second-dose intervals of approximately 4 or approximately 12 weeks were pooled.

Study-level findings and limits: Seropositivity was recorded at baseline in only 6 or 7 AZD1222 recipients.

Measured with immunoSEQ multiplex PCR; TCRdb has only the in-frame clones, and not every one. The table records 140,000 to 150,000 clones, about 93% of them present only once. Sequenced material: peripheral blood, taken on day 0 of AZD1222 vaccination. This TCR was recovered from an adult in good health.

Here the CDR3 DNA reads TGTGCCAGCAGCTTAATGGGTCAGCAAGAGACCCAGTACTTC. Translation gives CASSLMGQQETQYF. The chain joins TRBV7-2 to TRBJ2-5; D call uncertain. V lost 2 bases, J lost 2 bases, and 9 bases lay in between. The CDR3 spans 14 residues. Looked up from germline, CDR1 is SGHTA and CDR2 is FQGNSA.